The 29 T cell receptor beta chains presented below share a single source sample, sequenced in a study of beta chain features in type 1 diabetes. The investigators reverse transcribed all of the isolated RNA, so they sequenced expressed TCRB transcripts. Measured with immunoSEQ multiplex PCR; TCRdb has only the in-frame clones, and not every one. The data hold fewer than 45,000 clones, with 60% to 75% observed a single time. Their specific antigens are unknown. Study observations and caveats: Within each of all four CD4+ subsets, Type 1 diabetes patients had TCRB CDR3s that were moderately but significantly shorter.

Sequencing was done on a sample of Tregs from blood. These receptors were obtained from a man aged 30 to 39 with type 1 diabetes. Some clones in this sample may be carry-over from other donors' samples.

V and J are TRBV9 and TRBJ2-1, with 11 bases matching TRBD2. Trimming took 3 bases from V and 1 from J; bases not matched to a gene: 6. Germline assignment: CDR1 SGDLS and CDR2 YYNGEE. The CDR3 totals 17 residues. The CDR3 reads CASSGGSSGGSYNEQFF. The DNA of the CDR3 is TGTGCCAGCAGCGGGGGCTCTAGCGGGGGGTCCTACAATGAGCAGTTCTTC.

The rearrangement uses TRBV7-2 and TRBJ1-1; D might be TRBD1 (6 bases). CDR3 length: 14 amino acids. Germline assignment: CDR1 SGHTA and CDR2 FQGNSA. The V gene lost 1 base and the J gene lost 6 bases, with 12 bases spanning the gap. This CDR3 reads CASSLVITGSEAFF. The CDR3 DNA follows: TGTGCCAGCAGCTTAGTAATCACAGGGTCTGAAGCTTTCTTT.

The genes are TRBV7-8 and TRBJ2-1; 8 nucleotides agree with TRBD2. Trimming took 2 bases from V and 4 from J; bases not matched to a gene: 1. The CDR3 sequence is 14 residues long. CDR1 and CDR2 (germline): SGHVS, FQNEAQ. The CDR3 sequence: CASSLRGGYNEQFF. The CDR3 nucleotides read TGTGCCAGCAGCTTACGGGGGGGGTACAATGAGCAGTTCTTC.

This clone appeared once. DNA of the CDR3: TGTGCCAGCAGTGAACTTGTAGGGGCTGTTCCCCAGCATTTT. The encoded protein is CASSELVGAVPQHF. The genes are TRBV6-5 and TRBJ1-5; a weak D match, TRBD1 (5 bases). V was trimmed by 5 bases and J by 10 bases, leaving 18 bases between them. The CDR3 loop spans 14 amino acids. Germline V gene lookup returns CDR1 MNHEY and CDR2 SVGAGI.

In its sample, this clone was seen a few times. This sequence joins TRBV5-1 and TRBJ1-2; no clear D gene. V lost 4 bases and J lost 8, with 9 bases in between. CDR3 length: 11 residues. In germline, CDR1 is SGHRS, CDR2 YFSETQ. The CDR3 is CASSGGGGYTF. CDR3 coding DNA: TGCGCCAGCAGCGGTGGAGGCGGCTACACCTTC.

The chain recombines TRBV5-1 with TRBJ2-1; 16 positions agree with TRBD2. Germline V lookup: CDR1 SGHRS, CDR2 YFSETQ. The J segment lost 5 bases and the V segment lost 4 bases, leaving 9 bases of the junction unmatched. The CDR3 runs 18 residues. The CDR3 reads CASSNPGTSGGAHNEQFF. CDR3 nucleotide sequence: TGCGCCAGCAGCAACCCCGGGACTAGCGGGGGGGCCCACAATGAGCAGTTCTTC.

V gene TRBV18 combines with J gene TRBJ2-5, with 10 bases fitting TRBD1. V shed 5 bases and J 1 base; nucleotides not matched to a gene: 7. Germline assignment: CDR1 KGHSH and CDR2 LQKENI. CDR3 size: 16 residues. The chain's CDR3 is CASSTFGQGVQETQYF. The CDR3 DNA reads as TGTGCCAGCTCAACCTTCGGACAGGGGGTCCAAGAGACCCAGTACTTC.

The rearrangement joins TRBV5-1 to TRBJ2-2; TRBD1 aligns across 7 bases. The CDR3 runs to 16 residues. In germline, CDR1 is SGHRS, CDR2 YFSETQ. V was clipped by 0 bases and J by 4 bases; unmatched bases: 6. The CDR3 is CASSLVRGPATGELFF. CDR3 in DNA: TGCGCCAGCAGCTTGGTAAGGGGGCCGGCCACCGGGGAGCTGTTTTTT.

This clone has only a few counts. The chain has TRBV18 and TRBJ2-1; perhaps TRBD1 as D (6 bases). V shed 3 bases and J shed 2 bases, with 14 bases lying between them. This CDR3 has 16 residues. From germline, CDR1 is KGHSH and CDR2 LQKENI. CDR3 residues: CASSPLPGQAYNEQFF. The CDR3 coding sequence is TGTGCCAGCTCACCCCTACCGGGACAAGCCTACAATGAGCAGTTCTTC. Drawing the rest from reference TRBV18 and TRBJ2-1, the complete variable domain is NAGVMQNPRHLVRRRGQEARLRCSPMKGHSHVYWYRQLPEEGLKFMVYLQKENIIDESGMPKERFSAEFPKEGPSILRIQQVVRGDSAAYFCASSPLPGQAYNEQFFGPGTRLTVL.

With respect to this clone: The junction shows a germline mismatch at one end, possibly a read error. The CDR3 nucleotides are TGTGCCAGCAGTTCTGGACAGGGGTACTCCTACAATGAGCAGCTCTTC. This sequence encodes CASSSGQGYSYNEQLF. J is TRBJ2-1 and V is TRBV11-2; the match to TRBD1 covers 9 bases. CDR1 and CDR2 (germline): SGHAT, FQNNGV. The CDR3 totals 16 residues.

The V and J genes are TRBV18 and TRBJ2-1; a possible D gene is TRBD1 (5 bases). The CDR3 totals 15 residues. The V and J ends lost 3 bases and 6 bases respectively, with 15 bases between them. Germline assignment: CDR1 KGHSH and CDR2 LQKENI. The CDR3 spells CASSPSRANVNEQFF. The CDR3 nucleotides are TGTGCCAGCTCACCGAGCAGGGCAAATGTCAATGAGCAGTTCTTC.

CDR3 amino acids: CASKYSNTGELFF. CDR3 nucleotides: TGTGCCAGCAAATATTCGAACACCGGGGAGCTGTTTTTT. The V gene is TRBV6-5, the J gene TRBJ2-2; D remains ambiguous. CDR1 MNHEY and CDR2 SVGAGI come from the germline V gene. The CDR3 extends over 13 amino acids. Trimming cost V 7 bases and J 0 bases, with 6 bases left between them.

This chain uses TRBV21-1 with TRBJ1-2. TRBV21-1 is tagged as a pseudogene. This CDR3 has 13 amino acids. The CDR3 protein is CARVTRMDYGYTF. The CDR3 DNA reads TGTGCCAGGGTAACGCGTATGGACTATGGCTACACCTTC.

The chain has TRBV5-5 and TRBJ2-7; D is undetermined. The CDR3 totals 14 residues. V was pared by 0 bases and J by 3 bases, with 10 bases between. Germline V lookup: CDR1 SGHKS, CDR2 YYEKEE (reference sequence). The CDR3: CASSLAQDLYEQYF. The DNA of the CDR3 is TGTGCCAGCAGCTTGGCTCAGGATCTCTACGAGCAGTACTTC.

The V gene is TRBV6-5, the J gene TRBJ2-7; D may be TRBD2 (7 bases). Germline V gene lookup returns CDR1 MNHEY and CDR2 SVGAGI. Trimming pared 10 bases from V and 0 bases from J, leaving 10 bases between. The CDR3 spans 12 residues. In DNA, the CDR3 is TGTGCCACCGCGGGGGCCTCCTACGAGCAGTACTTC. Translated, it gives CATAGASYEQYF.

J is TRBJ2-7 and V is TRBV6-5, with 9 bases aligning to TRBD1. J was trimmed by 4 bases and V by 8 bases; bases with no gene match: 12. The CDR3 has 15 residues. Germline assignment: CDR1 MNHEY and CDR2 SVGAGI. CDR3 coding DNA: TGTGCCAGCGGTCAGGGGGACAGGGCCCGTTACGAGCAGTACTTC. This sequence encodes CASGQGDRARYEQYF.

This chain links TRBV5-1 with TRBJ2-5; weak D call: TRBD2 (6 bases). The length of the CDR3 is 13 residues. CDR1 is SGHRS, CDR2 YFSETQ, per germline. The V end lost 4 bases, the J end lost 5 bases, and 12 bases lay between the germline ends. CDR3 residues: CASSNSRGETQYF. The DNA of the CDR3 is TGCGCCAGCAGCAACAGCCGGGGGGAGACCCAGTACTTC.

The chain recombines TRBV10-2 with TRBJ2-1; maybe TRBD2 (7 bases). Germline V gene data show CDR1 as WSHSY and CDR2 as SAAADI. This CDR3 region has 14 residues. Trimming left V 7 bases short and J 0 bases short, with 10 bases between. This chain's CDR3 is CASKGGGSYNEQFF. The CDR3 DNA reads as TGCGCCAGCAAGGGAGGGGGCTCCTACAATGAGCAGTTCTTC.

V is TRBV18 and J is TRBJ1-2, with 10 bases that match TRBD1. The CDR3 extends over 13 amino acids. Trimming cost V 5 bases and J 3 bases; bases outside gene matches: 0. Germline assignment: CDR1 KGHSH and CDR2 LQKENI. This chain's CDR3 is CASSGTGDYGYTF. The CDR3 coding sequence is TGTGCCAGCTCAGGGACAGGGGACTATGGCTACACCTTC.

The V call is TRBV5-1, the J call TRBJ1-2; 10 bases are a match to TRBD1. Germline V gene data show CDR1 as SGHRS and CDR2 as YFSETQ. This CDR3 spans 14 amino acids. V was pared by 3 bases and J by 7 bases, with 6 bases of the junction left unmatched. CDR3 residues: CASSSLRTGGGYTF. The CDR3 DNA reads as TGCGCCAGCAGCTCGCTTCGGACAGGGGGTGGCTACACCTTC.

The chain carries TRBV4-3 and TRBJ1-2; 7 bases agree with TRBD1. Germline-derived CDR1 and CDR2 are LGHNA and YSLEER. V dropped 1 base and J dropped 9; count of bases not matched to a gene: 5. The length of the CDR3 is 13 residues. The DNA of the CDR3 is TGCGCCAGCAGCCAAGTGACCAGGGGGAGCTACACCTTC. As protein: CASSQVTRGSYTF.

The V and J genes are TRBV28 and TRBJ1-5; D is perhaps TRBD1 (6 bases). The CDR3 runs to 14 residues. The V and J ends lost 5 bases and 6 bases respectively, with 14 bases between them. Per the germline V gene, CDR1 is MDHEN and CDR2 is SYDVKM. The DNA of the CDR3 is TGTGCCAGCAGTAGGGGGGGTGCGGGTCAGCCCCAGCATTTT. Amino acid sequence: CASSRGGAGQPQHF.

V usage is TRBV5-6 and J usage is TRBJ2-3; 7 bases map to TRBD2. CDR3 length equals 15 residues. CDR1 is SGHDT, CDR2 YYEEEE, per germline. The trim removed 3 bases at V and 0 bases at J, leaving 4 bases unmatched. CDR3 loop: CASSWWGGSTDTQYF. The CDR3 DNA reads as TGTGCCAGCAGCTGGTGGGGGGGGAGCACAGATACGCAGTATTTT.

The genes are TRBV2 and TRBJ1-2, with 10 bases aligning to TRBD1. The J segment lost 6 bases and the V segment lost 6 bases, leaving 1 base of the junction unmatched. Germline loops: CDR1 SNHLY, CDR2 FYNNEI. The CDR3 sequence is 12 residues long. This CDR3 is CASRGTGDGYTF. CDR3 nucleotide sequence: TGTGCCAGCAGAGGGACAGGGGATGGCTACACCTTC.

This clone has just a few counts. The rearrangement uses TRBV19 and TRBJ2-1; D is possibly TRBD1 (7 bases). CDR1 is LNHDA, CDR2 SQIVND, per germline (reference sequence). With 6 bases removed from V and 9 bases from J, the gap between germline ends came to 15 bases. The CDR3 loop spans 13 amino acids. This chain's CDR3 is CASSMQGGGEQFF. CDR3 DNA: TGTGCCAGTAGCATGCAGGGGGGAGGTGAGCAGTTCTTC.

The chain is built from TRBV18 and TRBJ1-1, with D tentatively TRBD1 (6 bases). The V end lost 4 bases, the J end lost 1 base, and 10 bases lay between the germline ends. This CDR3 is 14 amino acids long. From germline, CDR1 is KGHSH and CDR2 LQKENI. The CDR3 region is CASSLDSQNTEAFF. CDR3 nucleotides: TGTGCCAGCTCACTGGACAGTCAGAACACTGAAGCTTTCTTT.

This chain links TRBV18 with TRBJ2-7, with D possibly TRBD1 on 5 matching bases. The CDR3 runs to 14 residues. The V and J ends lost 3 bases and 3 bases respectively, with 12 bases between them. CDR1 and CDR2 (germline): KGHSH, LQKENI. Here the CDR3 reads CASSPGRVGYEQYF. The CDR3 nucleotides read TGTGCCAGCTCACCCGGCAGGGTGGGCTACGAGCAGTACTTC.

This chain connects TRBV2 to TRBJ2-7; 8 bases fit TRBD2. Looked up from germline, CDR1 is SNHLY and CDR2 is FYNNEI. V shed 6 bases and J 3 bases; nucleotides not matched to a gene: 1. This CDR3 spans 12 amino acids. CDR3 loop: CASRREGYEQYF. The CDR3 coding sequence is TGTGCCAGCAGACGGGAGGGCTACGAGCAGTACTTC.

This sequence joins TRBV14 and TRBJ2-3; D is perhaps TRBD2 (7 bases). CDR3 length: 15 residues. Deletions cut 4 bases from V and 4 bases from J, with 15 bases between. The germline gives CDR1 SGHDN, CDR2 FVKESK. The DNA of the CDR3 is TGTGCCAGCAGCCGCGGGGGCGGGGGCGCAGATACGCAGTATTTT. It is translated as CASSRGGGGADTQYF.